Each of the 24 T cell receptor beta chains below was sequenced from the same sample in a study of cytomegalovirus exposure and HLA in healthy donors. The protocol was immunoSEQ multiplex PCR, while the TCRdb copy is restricted to in-frame clones and leaves out a portion. The sample holds more than 300,000 clones, 86% seen once. Sequencing input: PBMCs. These receptors were taken from a woman aged 18-29 years in good health and CMV-seronegative.

The V gene is TRBV7-7, the J gene TRBJ2-6; a possible D gene is TRBD1 (6 bases). V shed 1 base and J shed 4 bases, with 14 bases lying between them. Per germline, CDR1 SSHAT and CDR2 FNYEAQ (reference sequence). The CDR3 totals 17 residues. CDR3 in amino acids: CASSLGPLGGGANVLTF. In nucleotides, the CDR3 is TGTGCCAGCAGCTTAGGCCCGTTAGGGGGAGGGGCCAACGTCCTGACTTTC. Full variable domain (remainder filled in from reference TRBV7-7 and TRBJ2-6): GAGVSQSPRYKVTKRGQDVTLRCDPISSHATLYWYQQALGQGPEFLTYFNYEAQPDKSGLPSDRFSAERPEGSISTLTIQRTEQRDSAMYRCASSLGPLGGGANVLTFGAGSRLTVL.

V is TRBV27 and J is TRBJ1-1, with D perhaps matching TRBD1 (6 bases). The CDR3 is 13 amino acids. The germline CDR1 and CDR2 sequences are MNHEY and SMNVEV (reference sequence). The ends were cut back, 2 bases at V and 6 bases at J, with 10 bases in the middle. The CDR3 loop is CASSLIYRAEAFF. DNA for the CDR3: TGTGCCAGCAGTTTAATTTACAGGGCTGAAGCTTTCTTT.

The genes are TRBV5-4 and TRBJ2-2, with TRBD2 matching over 14 bases. The CDR3 spans 16 residues. Germline V gene sequence: CDR1 SGHNT, CDR2 YYREEE (reference sequence). Trimming at V came to 4 bases and at J to 4 bases, leaving 3 bases not matched to a gene. The DNA for the CDR3 is TGTGCCAGCAGCCCGACTAGCGGGGGGGGCACCGGGGAGCTGTTTTTT. It codes for CASSPTSGGGTGELFF.

This chain connects TRBV28 to TRBJ1-5; TRBD1 might be the D (6 bases). The germline V and J ends were trimmed by 4 bases and 5 bases, with 12 bases remaining between them. CDR1 and CDR2 (germline): MDHEN, SYDVKM. The CDR3 runs 14 residues. The CDR3 sequence is CASSSRTADQPQHF. The CDR3, as DNA: TGTGCCAGCAGTTCTCGGACAGCCGATCAGCCCCAGCATTTT.

This sequence joins TRBV5-6 and TRBJ2-1; D is possibly TRBD2 (6 bases). V dropped 2 bases and J dropped 0 bases, with 9 bases sitting between them. The length of the CDR3 is 15 residues. Germline V CDR1 and CDR2: SGHDT, YYEEEE. Written as DNA, the CDR3 is TGTGCCAGCAGCTTCCTAGCGCGCTCCTACAATGAGCAGTTCTTC. It is translated as CASSFLARSYNEQFF. The complete variable domain, with remaining parts taken from reference TRBV5-6 and TRBJ2-1, reads DAGVTQSPTHLIKTRGQQVTLRCSPKSGHDTVSWYQQALGQGPQFIFQYYEEEERQRGNFPDRFSGHQFPNYSSELNVNALLLGDSALYLCASSFLARSYNEQFFGPGTRLTVL.

The V and J genes are TRBV18 and TRBJ2-7, with D unclear. The germline V gene has CDR1 KGHSH and CDR2 LQKENI. Trimming removed 1 base at V and 0 bases at J, with 13 bases between. This CDR3 comprises 16 residues. The CDR3, as DNA: TGTGCCAGCTCACCACGGAACAGCCCACCCTCCTACGAGCAGTACTTC. Amino acids: CASSPRNSPPSYEQYF.

The chain has TRBV9 and TRBJ1-5; 10 bases are a match to TRBD1. V shed 2 bases and J 6 bases; nucleotides not matched to a gene: 8. The CDR3 length is 16 residues. Germline CDR1 reads SGDLS; CDR2 reads YYNGEE. The CDR3 sequence: CASSVGGDRGTQPQHF. The CDR3 DNA is TGTGCCAGCAGCGTTGGTGGGGACAGGGGAACTCAGCCCCAGCATTTT.

This sequence joins TRBV29-1 and TRBJ1-6; TRBD1 agrees at 10 bases. Germline trimming cut 6 bases from V and 5 bases from J; bases unmatched to any gene: 7. The CDR3 extends over 15 amino acids. Germline V gene sequence: CDR1 SQVTM, CDR2 ANQGSEA. The CDR3 nucleotides read TGCAGCGTCCGGACAGGGGGTAGGGATAATTCACCCCTCCACTTT. It specifies CSVRTGGRDNSPLHF.

The chain has TRBV2 and TRBJ2-7; TRBD2 is a possible D gene (5 bases). Germline V gene lookup returns CDR1 SNHLY and CDR2 FYNNEI. Trimming shortened V by 7 bases and J by 4 bases, and 14 bases separated the two germline ends. The CDR3 length is 13 residues. CDR3 sequence: CASIIGVGYEQYF. Here the CDR3 DNA reads TGTGCCAGCATAATCGGGGTGGGTTACGAGCAGTACTTC.

The chain is built from TRBV27 and TRBJ2-1; D perhaps matches TRBD2 (6 bases). The CDR3 is made up of 14 amino acids. Trimming removed 7 bases from V and 4 bases from J, with 14 bases in between. The germline V gene has CDR1 MNHEY and CDR2 SMNVEV (reference sequence). CDR3 residues: CASTVRDSYNEQFF. CDR3 sequence (DNA): TGTGCCAGCACCGTAAGGGACTCGTACAATGAGCAGTTCTTC.

The chain carries TRBV4-1 and TRBJ1-2, with TRBD1 matching 7 bases. Looked up from germline, CDR1 is MGHRA and CDR2 is YSYEKL. Trimming at V came to 0 bases and at J to 5 bases, leaving 9 bases not matched to a gene. CDR3 size: 16 residues. The CDR3 DNA sequence: TGCGCCAGCAGCCAAGATAAGGTGCCGGACAGGTATGGCTACACCTTC. Translated, it gives CASSQDKVPDRYGYTF.

V usage is TRBV18 and J usage is TRBJ1-1, with a possible D match to TRBD1 (5 bases). The V gene's germline CDR1 is KGHSH and CDR2 LQKENI. V was pared by 10 bases and J by 4 bases, with 10 bases between. The CDR3 consists of 11 residues. The CDR3 coding sequence is TGTGCCACTCAGGGTCGCACTGAAGCTTTCTTT. This translates into CATQGRTEAFF. Combining the CDR3 with reference TRBV18 and TRBJ1-1 gives the whole variable domain NAGVMQNPRHLVRRRGQEARLRCSPMKGHSHVYWYRQLPEEGLKFMVYLQKENIIDESGMPKERFSAEFPKEGPSILRIQQVVRGDSAAYFCATQGRTEAFFGQGTRLTVV.

The rearrangement uses TRBV27 and TRBJ1-2, with D perhaps TRBD1 (5 bases). This CDR3 contains 16 residues. CDR1 and CDR2 (germline): MNHEY, SMNVEV (reference sequence). V lost 7 bases, J lost 4 bases, and 22 bases lay in between. In DNA form, the CDR3 reads TGTGCCAGCACATTAACGGTGGGGCCAGGGCCCTATGGCTACACCTTC. This translates into CASTLTVGPGPYGYTF.

This clone was picked up one time. The chain carries TRBV5-4 and TRBJ1-2; 8 bases are a match to TRBD1. The CDR3 contains 16 residues. Germline V gene sequence: CDR1 SGHNT, CDR2 YYREEE (reference sequence). After removal of 1 base from V and 6 bases from J, the junction contained 11 bases not matched to a gene. In DNA form, the CDR3 reads TGTGCCAGCAGCTTGATTGGAACGACAGGGGCGCATGGCTACACCTTC. Translating it yields CASSLIGTTGAHGYTF.

The chain couples TRBV15 to TRBJ2-5, with 11 bases matching TRBD2. CDR1 LNHNV and CDR2 YYDKDF come from the germline V gene (reference sequence). This CDR3 comprises 18 residues. With 0 bases clipped from V and 0 bases from J, the junction kept 6 bases outside the gene matches. The CDR3 bases are TGTGCCACCAGCAGAGATCCTCGACTAGCGGGGTACCAAGAGACCCAGTACTTC. Protein: CATSRDPRLAGYQETQYF.

This clone turned up a few times. The genes are TRBV30 and TRBJ1-5, with D perhaps matching TRBD1 (6 bases). The length of the CDR3 is 13 residues. V was shortened by 5 bases and J by 3 bases, with 11 bases between the two germline ends. Germline CDR1 GTSNPN, CDR2 SVGIG (reference sequence). As DNA, the CDR3 is TGTGCCTGGGGAACAGGGTTCAATCAGCCCCAGCATTTT. Translating it yields CAWGTGFNQPQHF.

V gene TRBV29-1 combines with J gene TRBJ2-1; 13 nucleotides align to TRBD2. CDR1 is SQVTM, CDR2 ANQGSEA, per germline. The CDR3 has 13 amino acids. Trimming removed 7 bases from V and 10 bases from J; junction bases left unmatched: 7. CDR3 nucleotides: TGCAGCGCTTCCGGACTAGCGGGGGTAGAGCAGTTCTTC. It codes for CSASGLAGVEQFF.

The chain carries TRBV5-6 and TRBJ1-1, with D perhaps TRBD1 (6 bases). The V gene lost 4 bases and the J gene lost 1 base, with 20 bases spanning the gap. Germline CDR1 reads SGHDT; CDR2 reads YYEEEE. CDR3 length equals 17 residues. This CDR3 reads CASSEYTGSIANTEAFF. The CDR3 DNA reads TGTGCCAGCAGCGAGTATACAGGGAGTATCGCGAACACTGAAGCTTTCTTT.

The chain is built from TRBV19 and TRBJ2-1; TRBD2 matches at 10 bases. Per the germline V gene, CDR1 is LNHDA and CDR2 is SQIVND (reference sequence). The junction had 7 bases not matched to a gene; V was cut back by 7 bases and J by 4 bases. This CDR3 comprises 15 residues. The CDR3 is CASMISGGKYNEQFF. The CDR3 bases are TGTGCCAGTATGATTAGCGGGGGGAAATACAATGAGCAGTTCTTC.

The rearrangement links TRBV7-2 to TRBJ1-3, with a tentative D call TRBD1 (5 bases). V shed 1 base and J shed 5 bases, with 12 bases lying between them. CDR3 length: 15 residues. In germline, CDR1 is SGHTA, CDR2 FQGNSA. DNA of the CDR3: TGTGCCAGCAGCTTAGAAGGGGCAGCAAGAAACACCATATATTTT. This codes for CASSLEGAARNTIYF.

This clone occurred a few times. This chain links TRBV9 with TRBJ1-6; 8 bases map to TRBD1. The CDR3 has 19 residues. Trimming took 4 bases from V and 4 from J; bases not matched to a gene: 16. Germline loops: CDR1 SGDLS, CDR2 YYNGEE. CDR3 loop: CASSPKGRGQAKYNSPLHF. CDR3 sequence (DNA): TGTGCCAGCAGCCCTAAAGGACGGGGACAGGCAAAGTATAATTCACCCCTCCACTTT.

The rearrangement joins TRBV27 to TRBJ1-1; no reliable D call. The CDR3 runs 11 residues. The ends were cut back, 7 bases at V and 6 bases at J, with 9 bases in the middle. Germline V gives CDR1 MNHEY, CDR2 SMNVEV (reference sequence). CDR3 protein: CASKLGAEAFF. The CDR3 DNA sequence: TGTGCCAGCAAGTTGGGCGCTGAAGCTTTCTTT.

This clone was seen just once. V gene TRBV11-2 combines with J gene TRBJ1-1, with D hard to call. Germline V lookup: CDR1 SGHAT, CDR2 FQNNGV. The CDR3 totals 14 residues. The V end lost 5 bases, the J end lost 4 bases, and 14 bases lay between the germline ends. The DNA for the CDR3 is TGTGCCAGCAGCCTTTCGACCCGCGGCACTGAAGCTTTCTTT. Amino acid sequence: CASSLSTRGTEAFF. Full variable domain (missing parts from reference TRBV11-2 and TRBJ1-1): EAGVAQSPRYKIIEKRQSVAFWCNPISGHATLYWYQQILGQGPKLLIQFQNNGVVDDSQLPKDRFSAERLKGVDSTLKIQPAKLEDSAVYLCASSLSTRGTEAFFGQGTRLTVV.

The chain uses TRBV30 and TRBJ2-7; D is possibly TRBD1 (6 bases). Germline V gene sequence: CDR1 GTSNPN, CDR2 SVGIG (reference sequence). The CDR3 totals 14 residues. V was pared by 5 bases and J by 3 bases, with 17 bases between. For the CDR3, the DNA is TGTGCCTGGGAGGGGGACACCGGTAACTACGAGCAGTACTTC. Amino acids: CAWEGDTGNYEQYF. Variable domain in full (rest from reference TRBV30 and TRBJ2-7): SQTIHQWPATLVQPVGSPLSLECTVEGTSNPNLYWYRQAAGRGLQLLFYSVGIGQISSEVPQNLSASRPQDRQFILSSKKLLLSDSGFYLCAWEGDTGNYEQYFGPGTRLTVT.